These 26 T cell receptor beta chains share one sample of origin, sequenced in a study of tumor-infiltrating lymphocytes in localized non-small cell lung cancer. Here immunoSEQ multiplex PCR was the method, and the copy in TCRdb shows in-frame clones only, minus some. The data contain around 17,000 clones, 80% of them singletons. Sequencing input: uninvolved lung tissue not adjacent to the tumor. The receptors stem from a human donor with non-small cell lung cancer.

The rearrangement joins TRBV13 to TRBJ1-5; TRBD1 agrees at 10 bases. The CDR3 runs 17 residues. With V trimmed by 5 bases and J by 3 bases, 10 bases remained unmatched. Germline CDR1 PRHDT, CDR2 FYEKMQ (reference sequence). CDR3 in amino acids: CASSRSRDRGPNQPQHF. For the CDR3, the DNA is TGTGCCAGCAGCCGATCCCGGGACAGGGGCCCCAATCAGCCCCAGCATTTT. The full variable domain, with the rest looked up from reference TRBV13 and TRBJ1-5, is AAGVIQSPRHLIKEKRETATLKCYPIPRHDTVYWYQQGPGQDPQFLISFYEKMQSDKGSIPDRFSAQQFSDYHSELNMSSLELGDSALYFCASSRSRDRGPNQPQHFGDGTRLSIL.

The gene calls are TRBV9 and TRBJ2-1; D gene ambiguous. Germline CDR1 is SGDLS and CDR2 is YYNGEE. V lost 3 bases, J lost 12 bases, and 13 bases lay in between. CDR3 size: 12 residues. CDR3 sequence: CASSGGLGGQFF. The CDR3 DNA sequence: TGTGCCAGCAGCGGGGGATTAGGCGGGCAGTTCTTC.

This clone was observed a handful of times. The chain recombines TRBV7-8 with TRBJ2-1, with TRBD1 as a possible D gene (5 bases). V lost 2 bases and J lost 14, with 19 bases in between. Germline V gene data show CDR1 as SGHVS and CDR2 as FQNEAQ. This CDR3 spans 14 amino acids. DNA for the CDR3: TGTGCCAGCAGCTTAATGGGCAGGGCTGAGCGAAAGTTCTTC. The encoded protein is CASSLMGRAERKFF.

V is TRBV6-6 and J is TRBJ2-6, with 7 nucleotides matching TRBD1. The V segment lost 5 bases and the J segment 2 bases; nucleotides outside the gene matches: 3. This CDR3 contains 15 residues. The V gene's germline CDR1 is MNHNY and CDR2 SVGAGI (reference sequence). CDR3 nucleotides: TGTGCCAGCAGTCAGCAGGGGGCTGGGGCCAACGTCCTGACTTTC. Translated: CASSQQGAGANVLTF.

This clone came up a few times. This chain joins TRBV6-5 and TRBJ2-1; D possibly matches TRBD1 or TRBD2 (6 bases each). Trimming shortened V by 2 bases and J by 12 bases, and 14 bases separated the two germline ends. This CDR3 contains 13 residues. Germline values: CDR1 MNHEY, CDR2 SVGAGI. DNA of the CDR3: TGTGCCAGCAGTTACATTGGGGGGCTCGGGCAGTTCTTC. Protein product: CASSYIGGLGQFF.

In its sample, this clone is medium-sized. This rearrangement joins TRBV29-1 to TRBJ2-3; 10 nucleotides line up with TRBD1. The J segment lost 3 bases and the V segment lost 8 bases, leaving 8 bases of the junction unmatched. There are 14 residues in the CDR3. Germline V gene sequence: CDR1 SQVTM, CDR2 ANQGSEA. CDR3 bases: TGCAGCCCAAATGACAGGGGGCGGACAGATACGCAGTATTTT. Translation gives CSPNDRGRTDTQYF.

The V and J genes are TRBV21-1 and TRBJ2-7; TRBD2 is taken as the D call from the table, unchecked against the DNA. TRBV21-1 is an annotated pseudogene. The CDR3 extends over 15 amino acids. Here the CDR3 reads CASTDSAGDPYEQYF. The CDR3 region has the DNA TGTGCCAGCACGGATTCAGCGGGAGATCCCTACGAGCAGTACTTC.

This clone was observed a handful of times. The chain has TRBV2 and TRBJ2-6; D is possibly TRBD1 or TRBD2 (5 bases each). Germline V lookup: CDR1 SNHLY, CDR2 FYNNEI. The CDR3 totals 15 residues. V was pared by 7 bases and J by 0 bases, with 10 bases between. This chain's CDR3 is CASTVGRSGANVLTF. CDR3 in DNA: TGTGCCAGCACGGTGGGACGCTCTGGGGCCAACGTCCTGACTTTC. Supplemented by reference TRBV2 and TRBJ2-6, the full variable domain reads EPEVTQTPSHQVTQMGQEVILRCVPISNHLYFYWYRQILGQKVEFLVSFYNNEISEKSEIFDDQFSVERPDGSNFTLKIRSTKLEDSAMYFCASTVGRSGANVLTFGAGSRLTVL.

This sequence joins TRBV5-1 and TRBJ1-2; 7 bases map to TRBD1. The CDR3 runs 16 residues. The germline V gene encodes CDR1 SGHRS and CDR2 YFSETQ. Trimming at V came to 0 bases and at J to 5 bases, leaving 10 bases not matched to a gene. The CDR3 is CASSLAAGGDTYGYTF. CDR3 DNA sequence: TGCGCCAGCAGCTTGGCCGCAGGGGGGGACACTTATGGCTACACCTTC.

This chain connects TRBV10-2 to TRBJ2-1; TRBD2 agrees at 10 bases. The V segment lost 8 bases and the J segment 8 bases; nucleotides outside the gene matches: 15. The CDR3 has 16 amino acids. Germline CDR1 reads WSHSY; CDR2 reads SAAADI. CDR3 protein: CASLHPSGLASDEQFF. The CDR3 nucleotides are TGCGCCAGCCTTCATCCCTCGGGACTAGCGAGCGATGAGCAGTTCTTC.

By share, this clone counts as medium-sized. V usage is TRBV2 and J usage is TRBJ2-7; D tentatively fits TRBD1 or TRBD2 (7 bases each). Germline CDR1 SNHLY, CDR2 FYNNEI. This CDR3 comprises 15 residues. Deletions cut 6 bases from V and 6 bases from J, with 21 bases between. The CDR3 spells CASSPRRQGLIEQYF. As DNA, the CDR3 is TGTGCCAGCAGCCCTCGCCGACAGGGACTAATCGAGCAGTACTTC.

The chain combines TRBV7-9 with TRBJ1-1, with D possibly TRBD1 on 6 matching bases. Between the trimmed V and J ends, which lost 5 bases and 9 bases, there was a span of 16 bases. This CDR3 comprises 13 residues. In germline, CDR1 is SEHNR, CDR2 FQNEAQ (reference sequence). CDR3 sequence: CASSLEGGAKAFF. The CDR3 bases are TGTGCCAGCAGCCTCGAGGGGGGCGCAAAAGCTTTCTTT.

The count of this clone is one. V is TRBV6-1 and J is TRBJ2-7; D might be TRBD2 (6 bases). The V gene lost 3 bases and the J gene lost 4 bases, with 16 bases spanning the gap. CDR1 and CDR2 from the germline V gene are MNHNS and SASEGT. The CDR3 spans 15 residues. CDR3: CASSEGGAGPYEQYF. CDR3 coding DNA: TGTGCCAGCAGTGAGGGCGGAGCGGGCCCTTACGAGCAGTACTTC.

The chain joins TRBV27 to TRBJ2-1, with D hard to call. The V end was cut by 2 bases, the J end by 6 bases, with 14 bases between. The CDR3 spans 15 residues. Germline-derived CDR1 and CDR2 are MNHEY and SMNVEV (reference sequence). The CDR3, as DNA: TGTGCCAGCAGTTTACGAAGCATCCCGATCAATGAGCAGTTCTTC. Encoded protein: CASSLRSIPINEQFF.

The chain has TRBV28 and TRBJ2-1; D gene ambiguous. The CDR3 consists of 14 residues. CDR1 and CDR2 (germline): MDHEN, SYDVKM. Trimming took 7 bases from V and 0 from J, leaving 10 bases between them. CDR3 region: CASTGPSSYNEQFF. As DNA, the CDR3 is TGTGCCAGCACTGGGCCCAGCTCCTACAATGAGCAGTTCTTC.

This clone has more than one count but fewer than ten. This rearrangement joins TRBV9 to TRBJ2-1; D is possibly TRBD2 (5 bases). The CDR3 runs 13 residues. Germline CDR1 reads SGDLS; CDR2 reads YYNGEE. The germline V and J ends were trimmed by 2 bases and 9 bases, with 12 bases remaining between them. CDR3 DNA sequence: TGTGCCAGCAGCGTCTCTAGCCCAGGTGAGCAGTTCTTC. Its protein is CASSVSSPGEQFF.

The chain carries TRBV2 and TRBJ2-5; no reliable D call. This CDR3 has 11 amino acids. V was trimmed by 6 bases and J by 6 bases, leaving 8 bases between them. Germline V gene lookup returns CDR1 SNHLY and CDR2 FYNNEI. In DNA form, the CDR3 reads TGTGCCAGCAGGACACAAAAGACCCAGTACTTC. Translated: CASRTQKTQYF.

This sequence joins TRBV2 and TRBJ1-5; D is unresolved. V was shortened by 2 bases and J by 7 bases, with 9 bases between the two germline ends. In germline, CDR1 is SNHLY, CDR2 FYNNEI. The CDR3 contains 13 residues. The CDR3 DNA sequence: TGTGCCAGCAGTGAAAGGTCGGAACAGCCCCAGCATTTT. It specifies CASSERSEQPQHF.

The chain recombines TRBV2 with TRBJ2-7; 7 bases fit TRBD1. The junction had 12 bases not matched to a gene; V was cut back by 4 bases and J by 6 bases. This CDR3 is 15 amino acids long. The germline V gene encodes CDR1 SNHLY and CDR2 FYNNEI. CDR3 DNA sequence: TGTGCCAGCAGTGGGGTCGCAGGGGGAAGAGGCGAGCAGTACTTC. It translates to CASSGVAGGRGEQYF.

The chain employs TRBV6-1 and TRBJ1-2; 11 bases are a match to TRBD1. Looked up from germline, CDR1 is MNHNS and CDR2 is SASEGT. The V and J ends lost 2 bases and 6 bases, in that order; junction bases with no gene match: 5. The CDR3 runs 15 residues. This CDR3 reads CASSEKGQGADGYTF. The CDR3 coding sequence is TGTGCCAGCAGTGAAAAAGGACAGGGGGCAGATGGCTACACCTTC.

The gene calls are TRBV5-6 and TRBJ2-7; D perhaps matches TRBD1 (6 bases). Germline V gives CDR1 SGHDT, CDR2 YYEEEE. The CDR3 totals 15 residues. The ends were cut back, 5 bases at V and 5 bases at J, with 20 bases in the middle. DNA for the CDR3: TGTGCCAGCAGGGACAGATTTAGCACGGTGGACGAGCAGTACTTC. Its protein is CASRDRFSTVDEQYF.

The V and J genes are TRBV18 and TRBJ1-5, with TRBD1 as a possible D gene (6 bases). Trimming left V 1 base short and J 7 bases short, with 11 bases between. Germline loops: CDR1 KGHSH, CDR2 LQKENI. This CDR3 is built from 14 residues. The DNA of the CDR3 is TGTGCCAGCTCACCACAGGACAGAGGACAGCCCCAGCATTTT. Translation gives CASSPQDRGQPQHF. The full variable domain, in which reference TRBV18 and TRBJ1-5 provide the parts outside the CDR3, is NAGVMQNPRHLVRRRGQEARLRCSPMKGHSHVYWYRQLPEEGLKFMVYLQKENIIDESGMPKERFSAEFPKEGPSILRIQQVVRGDSAAYFCASSPQDRGQPQHFGDGTRLSIL.

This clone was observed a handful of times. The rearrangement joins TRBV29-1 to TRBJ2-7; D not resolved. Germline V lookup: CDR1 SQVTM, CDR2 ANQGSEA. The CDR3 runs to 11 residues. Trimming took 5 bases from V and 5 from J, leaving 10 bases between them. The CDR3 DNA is TGCAGCGTTCTCCGTCGGGACGAGCAGTACTTC. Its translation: CSVLRRDEQYF.

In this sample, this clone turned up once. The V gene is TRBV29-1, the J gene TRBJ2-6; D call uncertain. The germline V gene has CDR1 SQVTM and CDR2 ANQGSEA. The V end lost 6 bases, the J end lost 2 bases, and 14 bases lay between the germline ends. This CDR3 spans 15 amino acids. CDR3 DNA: TGCAGCGTCCGCCCAAGTAGAGCTGGGGCCAACGTCCTGACTTTC. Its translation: CSVRPSRAGANVLTF.

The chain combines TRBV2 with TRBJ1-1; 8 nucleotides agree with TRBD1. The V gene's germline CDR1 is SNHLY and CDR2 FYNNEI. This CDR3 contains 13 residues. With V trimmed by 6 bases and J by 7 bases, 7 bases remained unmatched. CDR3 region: CASSPLQGDEAFF. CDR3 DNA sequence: TGTGCCAGCAGCCCCTTACAGGGGGATGAAGCTTTCTTT.

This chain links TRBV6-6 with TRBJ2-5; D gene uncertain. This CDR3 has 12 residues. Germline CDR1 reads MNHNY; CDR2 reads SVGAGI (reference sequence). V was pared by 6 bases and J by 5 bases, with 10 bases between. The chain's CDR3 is CASSPGRETQYF. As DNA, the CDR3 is TGTGCCAGCAGCCCCGGAAGGGAGACCCAGTACTTC.